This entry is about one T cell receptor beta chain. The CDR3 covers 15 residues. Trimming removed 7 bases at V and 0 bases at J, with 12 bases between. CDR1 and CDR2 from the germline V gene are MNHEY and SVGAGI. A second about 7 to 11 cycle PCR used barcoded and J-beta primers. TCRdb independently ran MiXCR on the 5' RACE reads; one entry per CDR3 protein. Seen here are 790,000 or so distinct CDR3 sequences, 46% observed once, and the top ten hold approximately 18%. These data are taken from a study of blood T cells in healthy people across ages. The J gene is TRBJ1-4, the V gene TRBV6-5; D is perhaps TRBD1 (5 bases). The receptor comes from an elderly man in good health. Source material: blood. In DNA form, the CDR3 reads TGTGCCAGCAAAGGACAAGGAGCAACTAATGAAAAACTGTTTTTT. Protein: CASKGQGATNEKLFF.